This entry is about one TCR beta chain. The antigen this receptor binds is unknown. Per-nucleotide qualities are absent, and no much larger clonotype sits a single base away. The trial excluded patients who had a history of autoimmune disease or were on systemic immunosuppression. In every dose cohort, peripheral blood was drawn for TCR sequencing at baseline, cycle 4 day 1, and cycle 7 day 1. The samples were taken from a phase I, first-in-human, multicenter, open-label dose-escalation trial of ivuxolimab. Adults with locally advanced or metastatic melanoma, renal cell, hepatocellular, or head and neck squamous cell carcinoma were enrolled in the trial. Before TCR sequencing, CD4+ T cells and CD8+ T cells from peripheral blood were sorted into separate populations. For sequencing of the TCRbeta CDR3 region, genomic DNA was extracted from the sorted cells. TCRbeta CDR3 regions were sequenced using the immunoSEQ Assay. The table comes from immuneACCESS by way of TCRdb, which keeps in-frame sequences with V and J called. Part of the clones is missing from these tables; in studies checked, under half for an unresolved V gene and the rest for unknown reasons. The sample table records some 100,000 clones; more than 75% of these occur just once. The biggest ten clones account for about 0.81% of the sample.

The sample originates from a study of OX40 agonist ivuxolimab in advanced cancers. Turning to the overall study: The costimulatory receptor OX40 (CD134) was targeted by ivuxolimab, a fully human IgG2 agonistic monoclonal antibody. Intravenous ivuxolimab was administered to patients every 2 weeks at six dose levels: 0.01, 0.1, 0.3, 1.5, 3 and 10 mg/kg. Three dose-escalation patients achieved partial responses, one with hepatocellular carcinoma and two with cutaneous melanoma. The point of sequencing TCRbeta in the periphery was to test whether ivuxolimab changed TCR sequence diversity and drove clonal T-cell expansion. The paper describes the monotherapy dose-escalation part (N = 52 patients) of the phase I trial of ivuxolimab. Prior anti-PD-1, anti-PD-L1 or anti-CTLA-4 therapy was permitted, and checkpoint inhibitors had been received by 40% to 50% of dose-escalation patients. Of the approximately 50 dose-escalation patients, hepatocellular carcinoma was present in approximately 20, melanoma in approximately 15, renal cell carcinoma in 9 and head and neck cancer in 9. In the dose-escalation cohort, 70% to 85% of patients were male, and the mean age was around 65 years with a range of about 20 to 79. What the research found in general, with its limitations: After ivuxolimab, more expanded clones were found on average in CD8+ T cells than in CD4+ T cells. In partial responders in the 0.1-3.0 mg/kg groups, normalized peripheral clonal expansion was found to be among the lowest, especially among CD8+ T cells. The antigen specificity of the peripheral T cells that underwent clonal expansion was not determined. Clonal expansion of both CD4+ and CD8+ blood T cells was observed from baseline to week 6 at doses 0.1 to 3.0 mg/kg. Low levels of normalized T-cell clonal expansion were also seen in some nonresponding patients.

V is clipped by 1 base and J by 5 bases, and the sequence between their germline boundaries is 11 bases long. The CDR3 has 14 amino acids, counting the end cysteine and phenylalanine. The retained sequence is limited to the CDR3, 42 bases, with the frame set at the first base. Per the germline V gene, SNHLY is the CDR1 and FYNNEI is the CDR2. This clonotype originated in an adult with an advanced solid tumor such as melanoma, head and neck, liver or kidney cancer. Sequencing used CD4+ or CD8+ T cells sorted from blood, obtained in a trial of the OX40 agonist ivuxolimab. The rearranged chain carries TRBV2 and TRBJ1-2, with an unclear D gene assignment. The base sequence is TGTGCCAGCAGTGAAGTAGGATCGGGGTATGGCTACACCTTC. Its protein is CASSEVGSGYGYTF.